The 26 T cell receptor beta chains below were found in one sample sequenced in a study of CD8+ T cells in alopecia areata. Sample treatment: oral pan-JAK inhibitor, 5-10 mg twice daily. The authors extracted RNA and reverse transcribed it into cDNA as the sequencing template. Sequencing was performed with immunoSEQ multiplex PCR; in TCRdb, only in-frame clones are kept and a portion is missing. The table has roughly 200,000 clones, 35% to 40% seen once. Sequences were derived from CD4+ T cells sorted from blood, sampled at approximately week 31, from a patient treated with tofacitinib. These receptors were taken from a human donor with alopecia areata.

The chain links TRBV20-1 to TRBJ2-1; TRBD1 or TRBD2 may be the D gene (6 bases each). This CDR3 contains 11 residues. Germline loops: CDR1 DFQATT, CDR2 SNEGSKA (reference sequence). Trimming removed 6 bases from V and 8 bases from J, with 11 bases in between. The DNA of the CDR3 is TGCAGTGCCTCTAGGGGGGATGAGCAGTTCTTC. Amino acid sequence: CSASRGDEQFF.

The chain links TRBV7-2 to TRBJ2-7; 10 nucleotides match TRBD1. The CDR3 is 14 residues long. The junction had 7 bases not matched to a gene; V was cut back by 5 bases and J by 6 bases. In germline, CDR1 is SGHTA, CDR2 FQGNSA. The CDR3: CASSVGTGAGEQYF. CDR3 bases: TGTGCCAGCAGCGTCGGGACAGGGGCTGGCGAGCAGTACTTC.

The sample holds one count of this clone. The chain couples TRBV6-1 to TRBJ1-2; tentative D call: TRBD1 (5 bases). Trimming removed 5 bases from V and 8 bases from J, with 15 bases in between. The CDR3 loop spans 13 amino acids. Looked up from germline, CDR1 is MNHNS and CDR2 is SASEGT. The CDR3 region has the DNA TGTGCCAGCAGTTGGACACAGGCCCTAGGCTACACCTTC. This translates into CASSWTQALGYTF.

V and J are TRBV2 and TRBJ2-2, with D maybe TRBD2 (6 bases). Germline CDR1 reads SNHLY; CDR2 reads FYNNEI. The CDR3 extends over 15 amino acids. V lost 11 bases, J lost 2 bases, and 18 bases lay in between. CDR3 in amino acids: CASQRERANTGELFF. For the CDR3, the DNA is TGTGCCTCTCAACGGGAGAGGGCAAACACCGGGGAGCTGTTTTTT.

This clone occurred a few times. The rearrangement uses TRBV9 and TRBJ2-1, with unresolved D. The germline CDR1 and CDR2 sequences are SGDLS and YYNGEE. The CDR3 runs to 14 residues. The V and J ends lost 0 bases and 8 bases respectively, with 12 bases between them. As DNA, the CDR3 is TGTGCCAGCAGCGTAGATCTCAATATGCATGAGCAGTTCTTC. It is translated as CASSVDLNMHEQFF.

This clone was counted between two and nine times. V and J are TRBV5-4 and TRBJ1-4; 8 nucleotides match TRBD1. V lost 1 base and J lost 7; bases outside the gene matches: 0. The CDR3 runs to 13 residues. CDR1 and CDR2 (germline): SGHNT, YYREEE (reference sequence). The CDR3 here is CASSLQGAEKLFF. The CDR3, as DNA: TGTGCCAGCAGCTTGCAGGGGGCTGAAAAACTGTTTTTT. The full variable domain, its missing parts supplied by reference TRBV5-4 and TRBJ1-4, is ETGVTQSPTHLIKTRGQQVTLRCSSQSGHNTVSWYQQALGQGPQFIFQYYREEENGRGNFPPRFSGLQFPNYSSELNVNALELDDSALYLCASSLQGAEKLFFGSGTQLSVL.

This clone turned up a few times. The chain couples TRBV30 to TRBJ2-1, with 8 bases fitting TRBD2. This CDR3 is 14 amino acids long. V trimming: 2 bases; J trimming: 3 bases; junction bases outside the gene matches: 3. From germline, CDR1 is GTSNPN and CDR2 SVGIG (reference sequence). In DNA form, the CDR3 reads TGTGCCTGGAGTAGTCTAGCGGGCTACAATGAGCAGTTCTTC. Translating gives CAWSSLAGYNEQFF.

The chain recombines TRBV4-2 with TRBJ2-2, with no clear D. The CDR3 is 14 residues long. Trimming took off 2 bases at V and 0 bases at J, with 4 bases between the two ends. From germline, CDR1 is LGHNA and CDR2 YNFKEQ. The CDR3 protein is CASSQQSNTGELFF. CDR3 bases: TGTGCCAGCAGCCAACAGTCGAACACCGGGGAGCTGTTTTTT.

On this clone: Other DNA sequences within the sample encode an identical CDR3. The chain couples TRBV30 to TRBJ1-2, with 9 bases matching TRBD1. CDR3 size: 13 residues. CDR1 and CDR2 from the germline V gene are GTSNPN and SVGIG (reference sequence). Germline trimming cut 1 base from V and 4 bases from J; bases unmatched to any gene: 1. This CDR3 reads CAWSGQGGYGYTF. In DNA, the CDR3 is TGTGCCTGGAGTGGACAGGGGGGCTATGGCTACACCTTC.

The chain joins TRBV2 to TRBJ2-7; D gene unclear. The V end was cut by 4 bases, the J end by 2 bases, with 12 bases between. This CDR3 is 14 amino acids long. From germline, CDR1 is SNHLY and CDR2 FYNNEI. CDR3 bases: TGTGCCAGCAGTGGGCAGAGACTCACCTACGAGCAGTACTTC. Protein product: CASSGQRLTYEQYF.

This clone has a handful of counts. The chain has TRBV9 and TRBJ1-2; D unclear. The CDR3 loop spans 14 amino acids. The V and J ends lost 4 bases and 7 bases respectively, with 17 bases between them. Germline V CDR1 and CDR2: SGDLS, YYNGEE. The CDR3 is CASSPTGGRVGYTF. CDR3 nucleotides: TGTGCCAGCAGCCCGACGGGAGGGAGGGTTGGCTACACCTTC.

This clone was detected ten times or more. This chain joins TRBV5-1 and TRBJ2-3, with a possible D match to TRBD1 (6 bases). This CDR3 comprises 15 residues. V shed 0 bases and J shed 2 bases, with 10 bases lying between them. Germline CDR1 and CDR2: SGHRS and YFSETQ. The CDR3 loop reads CASSLGGLNTDTQYF. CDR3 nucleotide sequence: TGCGCCAGCAGCTTGGGGGGGCTGAACACAGATACGCAGTATTTT.

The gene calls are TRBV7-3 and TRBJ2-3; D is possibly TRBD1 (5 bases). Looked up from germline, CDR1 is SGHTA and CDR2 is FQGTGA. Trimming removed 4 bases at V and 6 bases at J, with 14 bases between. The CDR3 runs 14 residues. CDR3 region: CASSSVKPGDTQYF. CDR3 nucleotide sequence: TGTGCCAGCAGCTCCGTGAAACCAGGGGATACGCAGTATTTT.

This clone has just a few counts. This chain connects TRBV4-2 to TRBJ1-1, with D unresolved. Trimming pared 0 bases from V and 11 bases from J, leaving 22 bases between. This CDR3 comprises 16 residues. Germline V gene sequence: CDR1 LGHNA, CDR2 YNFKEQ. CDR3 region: CASSQDHASAEAGAFF. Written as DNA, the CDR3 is TGTGCCAGCAGCCAAGATCACGCGTCTGCTGAAGCTGGGGCTTTCTTT.

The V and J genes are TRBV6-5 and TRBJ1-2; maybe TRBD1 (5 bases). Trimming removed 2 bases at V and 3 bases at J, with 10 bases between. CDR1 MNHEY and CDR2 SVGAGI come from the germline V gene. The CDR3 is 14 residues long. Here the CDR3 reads CASSYTGRDYGYTF. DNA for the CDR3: TGTGCCAGCAGTTACACGGGACGGGACTATGGCTACACCTTC.

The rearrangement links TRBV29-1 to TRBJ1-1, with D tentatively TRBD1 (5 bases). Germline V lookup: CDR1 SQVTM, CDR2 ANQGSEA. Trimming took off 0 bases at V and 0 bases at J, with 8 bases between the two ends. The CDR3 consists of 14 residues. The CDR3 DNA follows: TGCAGCGTTGAAGAGGCAGGGATGAACACTGAAGCTTTCTTT. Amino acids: CSVEEAGMNTEAFF.

DNA for the CDR3: TGTGCCTCTAAACCACAATTAGACACTGAAGCTTTCTTT. This gives the protein CASKPQLDTEAFF. This chain uses TRBV30 with TRBJ1-1; D is unclear. V lost 7 bases and J 3 bases, leaving 15 bases between the germline ends. The CDR3 has 13 residues. Germline lookup yields CDR1 GTSNPN and CDR2 SVGIG (reference sequence).

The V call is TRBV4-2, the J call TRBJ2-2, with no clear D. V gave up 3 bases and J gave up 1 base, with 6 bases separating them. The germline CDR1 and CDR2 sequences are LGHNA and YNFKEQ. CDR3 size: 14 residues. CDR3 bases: TGTGCCAGCAGCCAGTCGGAGAACACCGGGGAGCTGTTTTTT. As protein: CASSQSENTGELFF.

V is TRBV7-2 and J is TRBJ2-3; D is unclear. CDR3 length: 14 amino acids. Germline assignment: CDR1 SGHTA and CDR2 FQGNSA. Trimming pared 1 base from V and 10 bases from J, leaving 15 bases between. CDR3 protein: CASSLGLGVTAQYF. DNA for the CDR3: TGTGCCAGCAGCTTAGGGCTCGGAGTGACGGCGCAGTATTTT.

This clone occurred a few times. CDR3 in DNA: TGTGCCAGCAGCCAAGATTTGGCGGATGAGCAGTTCTTC. Its translation: CASSQDLADEQFF. The chain uses TRBV14 and TRBJ2-1; D is uncertain. CDR1 and CDR2 (germline): SGHDN, FVKESK. This CDR3 has 13 amino acids. The ends were cut back, 0 bases at V and 8 bases at J, with 8 bases in the middle.

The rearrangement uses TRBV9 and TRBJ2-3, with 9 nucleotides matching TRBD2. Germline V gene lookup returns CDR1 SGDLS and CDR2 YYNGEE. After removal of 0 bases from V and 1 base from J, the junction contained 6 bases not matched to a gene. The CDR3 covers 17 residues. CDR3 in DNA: TGTGCCAGCAGCGTAGCTTCTAGCGGGGACGGCACAGATACGCAGTATTTT. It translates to CASSVASSGDGTDTQYF.

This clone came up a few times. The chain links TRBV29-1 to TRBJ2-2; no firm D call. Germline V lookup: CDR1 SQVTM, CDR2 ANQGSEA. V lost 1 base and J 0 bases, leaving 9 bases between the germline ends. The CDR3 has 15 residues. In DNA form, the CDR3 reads TGCAGCGTTGAAGGGCAGCATACGAACACCGGGGAGCTGTTTTTT. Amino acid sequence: CSVEGQHTNTGELFF.

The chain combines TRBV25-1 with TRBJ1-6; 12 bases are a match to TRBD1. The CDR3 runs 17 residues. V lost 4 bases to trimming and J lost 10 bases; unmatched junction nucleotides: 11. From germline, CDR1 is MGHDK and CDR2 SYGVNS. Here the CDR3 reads CASSAFQGTGGRSPLHF. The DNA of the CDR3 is TGTGCCAGCAGTGCGTTTCAAGGGACAGGGGGCAGGTCACCCCTCCACTTT. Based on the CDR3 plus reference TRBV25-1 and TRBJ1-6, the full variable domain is EADIYQTPRYLVIGTGKKITLECSQTMGHDKMYWYQQDPGMELHLIHYSYGVNSTEKGDLSSESTVSRIRTEHFPLTLESARPSHTSQYLCASSAFQGTGGRSPLHFGNGTRLTVT.

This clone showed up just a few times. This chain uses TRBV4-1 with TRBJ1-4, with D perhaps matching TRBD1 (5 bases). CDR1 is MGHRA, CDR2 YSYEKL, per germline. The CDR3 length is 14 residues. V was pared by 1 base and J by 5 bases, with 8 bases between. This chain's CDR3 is CASSQGQTNEKLFF. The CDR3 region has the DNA TGCGCCAGCAGCCAAGGACAGACGAATGAAAAACTGTTTTTT.

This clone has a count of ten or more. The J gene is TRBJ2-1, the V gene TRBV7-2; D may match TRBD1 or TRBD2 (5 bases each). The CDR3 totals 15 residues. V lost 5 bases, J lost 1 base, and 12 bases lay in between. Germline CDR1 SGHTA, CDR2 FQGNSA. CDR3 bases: TGTGCCAGCAGCCAACGGGACGGTTCCTACAATGAGCAGTTCTTC. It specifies CASSQRDGSYNEQFF.

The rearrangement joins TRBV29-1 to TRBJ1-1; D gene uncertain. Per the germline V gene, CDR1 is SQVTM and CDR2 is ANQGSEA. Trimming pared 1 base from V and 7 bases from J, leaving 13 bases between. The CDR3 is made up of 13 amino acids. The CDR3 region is CSVEGLALNEAFF. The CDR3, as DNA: TGCAGCGTTGAAGGGCTCGCATTAAATGAAGCTTTCTTT.